This TCR beta chain was sequenced during a study of T cell clonotyping in hematopoietic cell transplantation. As for the study in general: Recipients' pretransplant samples followed cytoreduction.

Time point described: recipient sample about 28 days before transplant, after cytoreduction. Samples: about 28 days before transplant, then days 30, 100 and 180 after. Study observations and caveats: At the given depth, recipient repertoires were over 95% de novo clonotypes.

This clone was recorded only once. Its target is not known. Germline V lookup: CDR1 SGHTA, CDR2 FQGNSA. V dropped 2 bases and J dropped 4 bases, with 9 bases sitting between them. The CDR3 contains 14 residues. This table comes from immunoSEQ multiplex PCR, and its TCRdb copy is limited to in-frame clones, with some not included. The sample gives tens of thousands of clones, 85% of which show up once; less than 3% is in the top ten. Sequenced here: peripheral blood mononuclear cells, sampled before stem cell transplant. The chain carries TRBV7-2 and TRBJ1-5, with D uncertain. The receptor was isolated from a man in his sixties with acute myeloid leukemia. Some clones in this sample may be carry-over from other donors' samples. This CDR3 reads CASSLSGANQPQHF. The CDR3 coding sequence is TGTGCCAGCAGCTTATCGGGAGCTAATCAGCCCCAGCATTTT.